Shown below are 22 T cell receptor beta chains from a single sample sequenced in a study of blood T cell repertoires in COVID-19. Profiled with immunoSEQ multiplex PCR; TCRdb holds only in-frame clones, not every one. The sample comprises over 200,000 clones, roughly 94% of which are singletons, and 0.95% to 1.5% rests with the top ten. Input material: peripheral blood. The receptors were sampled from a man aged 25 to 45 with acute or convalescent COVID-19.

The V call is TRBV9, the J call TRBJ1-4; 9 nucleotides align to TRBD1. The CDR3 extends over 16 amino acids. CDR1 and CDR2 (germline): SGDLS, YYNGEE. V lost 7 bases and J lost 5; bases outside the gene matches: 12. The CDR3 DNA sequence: TGTGCCAGCGGGGCCCCGGGACAGGGAAGGAATGAAAAACTGTTTTTT. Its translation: CASGAPGQGRNEKLFF.

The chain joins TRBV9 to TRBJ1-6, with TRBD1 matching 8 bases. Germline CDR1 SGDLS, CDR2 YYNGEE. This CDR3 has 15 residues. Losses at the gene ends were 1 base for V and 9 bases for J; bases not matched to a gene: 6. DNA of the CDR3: TGTGCCAGCAGCGTAAGTCCAGGGGGCTTTTCACCCCTCCACTTT. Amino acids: CASSVSPGGFSPLHF.

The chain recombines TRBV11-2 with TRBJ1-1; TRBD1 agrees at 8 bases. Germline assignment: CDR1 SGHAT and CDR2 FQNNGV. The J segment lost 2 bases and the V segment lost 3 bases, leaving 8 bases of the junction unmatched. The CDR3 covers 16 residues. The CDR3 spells CASSFKAGGQNTEAFF. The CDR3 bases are TGTGCCAGCAGCTTCAAAGCAGGGGGCCAAAACACTGAAGCTTTCTTT.

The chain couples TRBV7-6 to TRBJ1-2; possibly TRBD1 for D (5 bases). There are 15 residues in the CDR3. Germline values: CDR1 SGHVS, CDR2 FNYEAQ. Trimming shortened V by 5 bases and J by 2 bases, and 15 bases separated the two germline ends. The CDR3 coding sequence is TGTGCCAGCAGCCGAACCCTGGCAGGGAACTATGGCTACACCTTC. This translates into CASSRTLAGNYGYTF.

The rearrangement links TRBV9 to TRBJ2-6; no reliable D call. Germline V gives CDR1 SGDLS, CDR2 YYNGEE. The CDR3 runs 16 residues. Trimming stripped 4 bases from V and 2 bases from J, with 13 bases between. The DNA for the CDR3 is TGTGCCAGCAGCCAACGTTCGAGGACTGGGGCCAACGTCCTGACTTTC. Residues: CASSQRSRTGANVLTF.

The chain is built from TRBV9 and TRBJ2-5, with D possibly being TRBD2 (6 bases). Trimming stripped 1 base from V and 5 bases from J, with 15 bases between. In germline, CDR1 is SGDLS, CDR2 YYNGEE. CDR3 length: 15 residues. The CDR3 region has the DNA TGTGCCAGCAGCGTACTTTGGGGGGAGAGGGAGACCCAGTACTTC. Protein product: CASSVLWGERETQYF. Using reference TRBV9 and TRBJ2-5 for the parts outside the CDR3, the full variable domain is DSGVTQTPKHLITATGQRVTLRCSPRSGDLSVYWYQQSLDQGLQFLIQYYNGEERAKGNILERFSAQQFPDLHSELNLSSLELGDSALYFCASSVLWGERETQYFGPGTRLLVL.

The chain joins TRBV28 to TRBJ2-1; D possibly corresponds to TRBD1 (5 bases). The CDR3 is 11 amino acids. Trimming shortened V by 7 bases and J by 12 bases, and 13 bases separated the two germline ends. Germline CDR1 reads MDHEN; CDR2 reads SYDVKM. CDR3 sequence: CASTSDRGQFF. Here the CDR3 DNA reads TGTGCCAGCACCTCGGATAGGGGGCAGTTCTTC. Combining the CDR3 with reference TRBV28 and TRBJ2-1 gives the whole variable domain DVKVTQSSRYLVKRTGEKVFLECVQDMDHENMFWYRQDPGLGLRLIYFSYDVKMKEKGDIPEGYSVSREKKERFSLILESASTNQTSMYLCASTSDRGQFFGPGTRLTVL.

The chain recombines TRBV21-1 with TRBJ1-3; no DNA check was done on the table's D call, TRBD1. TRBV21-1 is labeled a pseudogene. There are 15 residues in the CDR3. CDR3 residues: CASSKSRSGGNTIYF. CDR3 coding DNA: TGTGCCAGCAGCAAGTCAAGGTCAGGGGGAAACACCATATATTTT.

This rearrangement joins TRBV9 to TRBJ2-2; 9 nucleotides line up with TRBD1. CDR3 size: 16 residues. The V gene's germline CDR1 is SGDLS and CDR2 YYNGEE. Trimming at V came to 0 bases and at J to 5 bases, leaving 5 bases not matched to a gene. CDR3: CASSVGNRGRTGELFF. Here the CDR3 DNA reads TGTGCCAGCAGCGTAGGTAACAGGGGGCGAACCGGGGAGCTGTTTTTT.

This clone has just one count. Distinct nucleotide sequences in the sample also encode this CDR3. The CDR3 protein is CASSGTGSGNTIYF. DNA of the CDR3: TGCGCCAGCAGCGGGACAGGGTCTGGAAACACCATATATTTT. V is TRBV5-1 and J is TRBJ1-3; 9 bases are shared with TRBD1. The junction had 0 bases not matched to a gene; V was cut back by 4 bases and J by 1 base. The CDR3 loop spans 14 amino acids. The germline V gene has CDR1 SGHRS and CDR2 YFSETQ. Drawing the rest from reference TRBV5-1 and TRBJ1-3, the complete variable domain is KAGVTQTPRYLIKTRGQQVTLSCSPISGHRSVSWYQQTPGQGLQFLFEYFSETQRNKGNFPGRFSGRQFSNSRSEMNVSTLELGDSALYLCASSGTGSGNTIYFGEGSWLTVV.

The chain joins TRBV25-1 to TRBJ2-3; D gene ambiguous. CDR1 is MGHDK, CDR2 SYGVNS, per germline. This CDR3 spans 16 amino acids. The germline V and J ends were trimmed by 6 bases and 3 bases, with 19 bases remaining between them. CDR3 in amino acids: CASSVQQSTGTDTQYF. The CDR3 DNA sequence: TGTGCCAGCAGCGTACAACAGTCCACCGGTACAGATACGCAGTATTTT.

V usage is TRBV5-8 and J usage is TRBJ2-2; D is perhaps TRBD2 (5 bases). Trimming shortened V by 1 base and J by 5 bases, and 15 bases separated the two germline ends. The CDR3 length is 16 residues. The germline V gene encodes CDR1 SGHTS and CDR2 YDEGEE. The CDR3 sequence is CASSLTKGLRTGELFF. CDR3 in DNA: TGTGCCAGCAGCTTGACCAAAGGACTGAGGACCGGGGAGCTGTTTTTT.

The DNA for the CDR3 is TGTGCCAGCAGAAACGACAGGAGAGACAATCAGCCCCAGCATTTT. Amino acid sequence: CASRNDRRDNQPQHF. The chain recombines TRBV6-5 with TRBJ1-5, with TRBD1 as a possible D gene (6 bases). The V end was cut by 6 bases, the J end by 3 bases, with 15 bases between. The germline CDR1 and CDR2 sequences are MNHEY and SVGAGI. This CDR3 spans 15 amino acids.

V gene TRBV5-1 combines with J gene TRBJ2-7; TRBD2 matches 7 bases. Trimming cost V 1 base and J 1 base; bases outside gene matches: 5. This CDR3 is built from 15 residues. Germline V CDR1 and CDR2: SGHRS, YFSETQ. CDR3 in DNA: TGCGCCAGCAGCTTGTTGTCGGGGGGATCCTACGAGCAGTACTTC. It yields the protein CASSLLSGGSYEQYF. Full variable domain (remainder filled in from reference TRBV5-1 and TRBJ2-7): KAGVTQTPRYLIKTRGQQVTLSCSPISGHRSVSWYQQTPGQGLQFLFEYFSETQRNKGNFPGRFSGRQFSNSRSEMNVSTLELGDSALYLCASSLLSGGSYEQYFGPGTRLTVT.

This CDR3 reads CASSRRWGGSPLHF. The CDR3 coding sequence is TGTGCCAGCAGCCGGCGGTGGGGGGGATCACCCCTCCACTTT. The chain uses TRBV5-8 and TRBJ1-6; tentatively, D is TRBD1 (5 bases). Looked up from germline, CDR1 is SGHTS and CDR2 is YDEGEE. The CDR3 has 14 residues. V lost 4 bases to trimming and J lost 10 bases, with 15 bases between them. Complete variable domain (other parts from reference TRBV5-8 and TRBJ1-6): EAGVTQSPTHLIKTRGQQATLRCSPISGHTSVYWYQQALGLGLQFLLWYDEGEERNRGNFPPRFSGRQFPNYSSELNVNALELEDSALYLCASSRRWGGSPLHFGNGTRLTVT.

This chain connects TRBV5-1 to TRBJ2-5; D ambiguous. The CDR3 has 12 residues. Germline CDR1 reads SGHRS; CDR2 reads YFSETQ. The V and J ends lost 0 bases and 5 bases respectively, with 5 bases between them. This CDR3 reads CASSLAVETQYF. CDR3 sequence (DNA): TGCGCCAGCAGCTTGGCCGTGGAGACCCAGTACTTC.

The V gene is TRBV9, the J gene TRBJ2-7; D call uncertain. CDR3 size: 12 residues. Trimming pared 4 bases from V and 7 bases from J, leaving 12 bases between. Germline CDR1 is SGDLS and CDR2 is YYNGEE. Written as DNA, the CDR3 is TGTGCCAGCAGCCCAAATTTTGAGGAGCAGTACTTC. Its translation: CASSPNFEEQYF. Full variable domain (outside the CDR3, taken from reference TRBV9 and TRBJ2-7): DSGVTQTPKHLITATGQRVTLRCSPRSGDLSVYWYQQSLDQGLQFLIQYYNGEERAKGNILERFSAQQFPDLHSELNLSSLELGDSALYFCASSPNFEEQYFGPGTRLTVT.

DNA for the CDR3: TGTGCCAGCAGCTTAAGATACGGTATGGGGACTAGCGGGAGGCCCTCAGGGGTGTACGAGCAGTACTTC. It codes for CASSLRYGMGTSGRPSGVYEQYF. The genes are TRBV7-3 and TRBJ2-7, with TRBD2 matching 15 bases. The CDR3 totals 23 residues. V gave up 1 base and J gave up 4 bases; unmatched junction bases: 23. Germline V gives CDR1 SGHTA, CDR2 FQGTGA.

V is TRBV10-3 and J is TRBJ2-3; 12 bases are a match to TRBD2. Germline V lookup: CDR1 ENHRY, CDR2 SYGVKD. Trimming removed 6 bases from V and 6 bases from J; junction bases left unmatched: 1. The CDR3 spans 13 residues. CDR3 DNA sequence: TGTGCCATCAGGGGGACTAGCGGGGATACGCAGTATTTT. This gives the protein CAIRGTSGDTQYF.

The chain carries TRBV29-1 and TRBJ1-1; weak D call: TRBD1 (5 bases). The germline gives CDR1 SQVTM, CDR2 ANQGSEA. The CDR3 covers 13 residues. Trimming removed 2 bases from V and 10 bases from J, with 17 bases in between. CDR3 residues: CSVEKGVGHSAFF. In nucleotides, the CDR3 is TGCAGCGTTGAAAAGGGTGTCGGACACTCAGCTTTCTTT.

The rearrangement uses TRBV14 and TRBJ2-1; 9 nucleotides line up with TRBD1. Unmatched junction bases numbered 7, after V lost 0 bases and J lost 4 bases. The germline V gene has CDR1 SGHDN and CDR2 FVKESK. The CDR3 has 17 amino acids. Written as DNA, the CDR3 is TGTGCCAGCAGCCAAGACACCGGGACAGGGATATACAATGAGCAGTTCTTC. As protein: CASSQDTGTGIYNEQFF.

The CDR3 is CASSSTPAITGHTGNTIYF. Here the CDR3 DNA reads TGTGCCAGCAGCTCAACGCCCGCCATCACAGGACATACTGGAAACACCATATATTTT. The chain is built from TRBV3-1 (or the pseudogene TRBV3-2) and TRBJ1-3, with TRBD1 as a possible D gene (5 bases). In germline, CDR1 is LGHDT, CDR2 YNNKEL (reference sequence). V was shortened by 5 bases and J by 2 bases, with 25 bases between the two germline ends. This CDR3 is built from 19 residues.